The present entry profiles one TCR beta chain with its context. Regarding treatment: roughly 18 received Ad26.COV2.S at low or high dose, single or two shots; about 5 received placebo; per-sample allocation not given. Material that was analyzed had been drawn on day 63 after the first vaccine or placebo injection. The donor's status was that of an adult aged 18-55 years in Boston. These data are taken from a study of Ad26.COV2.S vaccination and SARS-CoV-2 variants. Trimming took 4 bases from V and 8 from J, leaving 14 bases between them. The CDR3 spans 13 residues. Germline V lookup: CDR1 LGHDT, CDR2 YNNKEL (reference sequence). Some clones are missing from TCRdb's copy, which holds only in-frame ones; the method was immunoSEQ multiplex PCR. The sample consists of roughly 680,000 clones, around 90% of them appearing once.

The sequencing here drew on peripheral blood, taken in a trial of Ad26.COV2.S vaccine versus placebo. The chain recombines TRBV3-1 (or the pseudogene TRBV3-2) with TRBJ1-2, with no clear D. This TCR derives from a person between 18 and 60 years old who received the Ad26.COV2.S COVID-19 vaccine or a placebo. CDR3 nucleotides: TGTGCCAGCAGCCCTGACTCTGCGCGGGGCTACACCTTC. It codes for CASSPDSARGYTF.